A single sample gave rise to the 16 T cell receptor beta chains below, sequenced in a study of shared clonotypes between healthy human individuals. Here immunoSEQ multiplex PCR was the method, and the copy in TCRdb shows in-frame clones only, minus some. Of roughly 1 million clones listed, roughly 74% are singletons. Sequenced: memory CD4+ T cells from PBMCs. The subset: CD45RA-negative fraction. The receptor source for this set is a man aged 18-30 years in good health. Some clones in this sample may be carry-over from other donors' samples.

This clone was counted at least ten times. The chain links TRBV2 to TRBJ2-5; D call uncertain. The V gene's germline CDR1 is SNHLY and CDR2 FYNNEI. The CDR3 has 14 amino acids. The V end was cut by 3 bases, the J end by 5 bases, with 13 bases between. The CDR3 sequence is CASSEIKGWETQYF. The CDR3 DNA follows: TGTGCCAGCAGTGAGATCAAGGGTTGGGAGACCCAGTACTTC.

This chain joins TRBV27 and TRBJ1-2; TRBD1 agrees at 10 bases. V lost 4 bases and J lost 8; bases outside the gene matches: 16. The germline CDR1 and CDR2 sequences are MNHEY and SMNVEV (reference sequence). The CDR3 has 17 amino acids. The CDR3 region is CASSSGTGAVRRVGYTF. CDR3 nucleotides: TGTGCCAGCAGTTCCGGGACAGGGGCTGTAAGGCGTGTCGGCTACACCTTC.

The chain is built from TRBV28 and TRBJ1-2, with a weak D call TRBD1 (6 bases). The germline CDR1 and CDR2 sequences are MDHEN and SYDVKM. V gave up 4 bases and J gave up 8 bases, with 11 bases separating them. The CDR3 covers 12 residues. CDR3 loop: CASSSQGGGYTF. The CDR3 DNA reads TGTGCCAGCAGTTCACAGGGCGGCGGCTACACCTTC.

This sequence joins TRBV2 and TRBJ1-4; no clear D. Germline V lookup: CDR1 SNHLY, CDR2 FYNNEI. V was pared by 9 bases and J by 8 bases, with 16 bases between. This CDR3 contains 13 residues. Here the CDR3 DNA reads TGTGCCAGTAGGTCCTCGGCGGGGGAAAAACTGTTTTTT. This sequence encodes CASRSSAGEKLFF.

The chain joins TRBV30 to TRBJ2-2; D remains unclear. This CDR3 is 13 amino acids long. V was clipped by 2 bases and J by 6 bases, with 10 bases between them. The germline V gene encodes CDR1 GTSNPN and CDR2 SVGIG (reference sequence). CDR3 DNA sequence: TGTGCCTGGAGTATAAGGCAGGCCGGGGAGCTGTTTTTT. Its protein is CAWSIRQAGELFF.

This clone was observed a single time. V and J are TRBV30 and TRBJ2-1; D call uncertain. V lost 1 base to trimming and J lost 4 bases, with 14 bases between them. The CDR3 is 15 residues long. The germline gives CDR1 GTSNPN, CDR2 SVGIG (reference sequence). The DNA for the CDR3 is TGTGCCTGGAGTGACGGTGGCGGTTCATACAATGAGCAGTTCTTC. Its protein is CAWSDGGGSYNEQFF. The full variable domain, in which reference TRBV30 and TRBJ2-1 provide the parts outside the CDR3, is SQTIHQWPATLVQPVGSPLSLECTVEGTSNPNLYWYRQAAGRGLQLLFYSVGIGQISSEVPQNLSASRPQDRQFILSSKKLLLSDSGFYLCAWSDGGGSYNEQFFGPGTRLTVL.

This clone was detected once. This chain uses TRBV4-1 with TRBJ2-1; D is possibly TRBD2 (5 bases). Germline values: CDR1 MGHRA, CDR2 YSYEKL. V was clipped by 2 bases and J by 3 bases, with 14 bases between them. CDR3 length: 16 residues. The CDR3 bases are TGCGCCAGCAGCCAACCTCTGGGGAGCGGCTACAATGAGCAGTTCTTC. This gives the protein CASSQPLGSGYNEQFF.

This sequence joins TRBV19 and TRBJ2-2, with TRBD2 matching 8 bases. The J segment lost 0 bases and the V segment lost 6 bases, leaving 6 bases of the junction unmatched. Germline CDR1 LNHDA, CDR2 SQIVND (reference sequence). The CDR3 length is 16 residues. DNA of the CDR3: TGTGCCAGTAGGATCACTAGCGGAACGAACACCGGGGAGCTGTTTTTT. This encodes CASRITSGTNTGELFF.

Many counts were recorded for this clone. V usage is TRBV4-2 and J usage is TRBJ2-1, with 10 positions matching TRBD2. Trimming removed 0 bases from V and 4 bases from J; junction bases left unmatched: 6. From germline, CDR1 is LGHNA and CDR2 YNFKEQ. There are 17 residues in the CDR3. The chain's CDR3 is CASSQDQERGGYNEQFF. CDR3 bases: TGTGCCAGCAGCCAAGATCAGGAGCGGGGGGGATACAATGAGCAGTTCTTC.

A few counts support this clone. This sequence joins TRBV29-1 and TRBJ2-7; weak D call: TRBD2 (6 bases). V lost 7 bases and J lost 6, with 16 bases in between. The length of the CDR3 is 12 residues. Looked up from germline, CDR1 is SQVTM and CDR2 is ANQGSEA. CDR3 nucleotide sequence: TGCAGCGCCGAGGAGGGAGAAAGCGAGCAGTACTTC. Its protein is CSAEEGESEQYF.

The chain employs TRBV18 and TRBJ2-7; TRBD2 agrees at 11 bases. The CDR3 length is 13 residues. J gave up 4 bases and V 5 bases, and 1 base lay outside the gene matches. CDR1 KGHSH and CDR2 LQKENI come from the germline V gene. In DNA form, the CDR3 reads TGTGCCAGCTCAACTAGCGGGAGTTACGAGCAGTACTTC. The encoded protein is CASSTSGSYEQYF.

CDR3 bases: TGTGCCATCAGTGAGTCGCGAGGGTACACTGAAGCTTTCTTT. Protein product: CAISESRGYTEAFF. This chain links TRBV10-3 with TRBJ1-1; D remains unclear. The length of the CDR3 is 14 residues. Trimming pared 0 bases from V and 3 bases from J, leaving 8 bases between. The germline gives CDR1 ENHRY, CDR2 SYGVKD.

The rearrangement joins TRBV19 to TRBJ1-1; TRBD1 is a possible D gene (5 bases). V lost 1 base, J lost 1 base, and 7 bases lay in between. Germline V gene sequence: CDR1 LNHDA, CDR2 SQIVND (reference sequence). The CDR3 length is 14 residues. The CDR3 sequence: CASSIGRENTEAFF. CDR3 bases: TGTGCCAGTAGTATAGGCAGGGAGAACACTGAAGCTTTCTTT.

This sequence joins TRBV29-1 and TRBJ2-1; no clear D. V lost 4 bases and J lost 8, with 9 bases in between. Germline CDR1 is SQVTM and CDR2 is ANQGSEA. This CDR3 contains 11 residues. The CDR3 loop is CSVVSLYEQFF. The CDR3 DNA reads TGCAGCGTTGTATCCTTGTATGAGCAGTTCTTC.

About this clone: The same CDR3 can be traced to other DNA sequences in this sample. This chain uses TRBV28 with TRBJ2-7, with D perhaps assigned TRBD1 or TRBD2 (5 bases each). V was clipped by 3 bases and J by 0 bases, with 9 bases between them. The CDR3 is 14 residues long. Germline-derived CDR1 and CDR2 are MDHEN and SYDVKM. The CDR3 DNA is TGTGCCAGCAGTTTTGGGGGAGTCTCCTACGAGCAGTACTTC. Its protein is CASSFGGVSYEQYF. Full variable domain (missing parts from reference TRBV28 and TRBJ2-7): DVKVTQSSRYLVKRTGEKVFLECVQDMDHENMFWYRQDPGLGLRLIYFSYDVKMKEKGDIPEGYSVSREKKERFSLILESASTNQTSMYLCASSFGGVSYEQYFGPGTRLTVT.

The sample holds a few counts of this clone. This likely traces to a read error, being one base from a far larger clone. This specimen includes other DNA sequences encoding the same CDR3. The V gene is TRBV4-2, the J gene TRBJ2-3; D is uncertain. In germline, CDR1 is LGHNA, CDR2 YNFKEQ. With 0 bases removed from V and 2 bases from J, the gap between germline ends came to 3 bases. The CDR3 runs to 13 residues. CDR3 region: CASSQDPTDTQYF. The CDR3 DNA sequence: TGTGCCAGCAGCCAAGATCCCACAGATACGCAGTATTTT.